This TCR beta chain was found in a study of blood T cells in healthy people across ages. Sample-barcoded 5' priming and a J-beta primer mix drove a second PCR of 7 to 11 cycles. Using its own MiXCR run on the 5' RACE reads, TCRdb lists one record per CDR3 protein. The profile covers 600,000 to 1,000,000 distinct CDR3 sequences, with roughly 25% appearing a single time and more than 3% taken by the ten largest. The table lists this clonotype with many counts. The CDR3 is 11 residues long. Germline V gene lookup returns CDR1 DFQATT and CDR2 SNEGSKA (reference sequence). V lost 5 bases to trimming and J lost 0 bases, with 5 bases between them. The same specimen was also included in a second study, on T cells of mothers and their children. Per that paper: Mothers gave over 8 million TCR beta CDR3 reads each, and children roughly 3 million each.

The origin of this receptor is a boy aged 5 to 17 in good health. The sample taken for sequencing was blood. V usage is TRBV20-1 and J usage is TRBJ2-7; D gene unclear. In DNA, the CDR3 is TGCAGTGCTCAGAACTCCTACGAGCAGTACTTC. Translation gives CSAQNSYEQYF.